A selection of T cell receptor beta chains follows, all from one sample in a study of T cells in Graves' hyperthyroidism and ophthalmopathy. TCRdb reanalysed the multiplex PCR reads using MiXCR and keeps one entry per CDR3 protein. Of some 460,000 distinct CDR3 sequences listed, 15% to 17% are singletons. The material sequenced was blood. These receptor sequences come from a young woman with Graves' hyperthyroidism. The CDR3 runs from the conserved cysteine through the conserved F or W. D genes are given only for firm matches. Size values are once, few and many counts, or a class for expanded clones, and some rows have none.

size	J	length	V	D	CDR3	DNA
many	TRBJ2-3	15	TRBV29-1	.	CSVVRYIFRTDTQYF	TGCAGCGTTGTGCGGTATATCTTCCGCACAGATACGCAGTATTTT
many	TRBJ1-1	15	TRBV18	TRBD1	CASSPQTGGNTEAFF	TGTGCCAGCAGCCCCCAGACAGGGGGCAACACTGAAGCTTTCTTT
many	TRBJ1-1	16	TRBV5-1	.	CASSLAAGSVNTEAFF	TGCGCCAGCAGCTTGGCGGCAGGCAGCGTGAACACTGAAGCTTTCTTT
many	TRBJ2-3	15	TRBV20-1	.	CSARLAGLRTDTQYF	TGCAGTGCCCGTCTAGCCGGCCTAAGGACAGATACGCAGTATTTT
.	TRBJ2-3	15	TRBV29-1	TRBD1	CSVLSTGTGADTQYF	TGCAGCGTTCTTTCGACCGGGACAGGGGCAGATACGCAGTATTTT
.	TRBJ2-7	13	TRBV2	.	CASSQKMVDEQYF	TGTGCCAGCAGCCAAAAGATGGTGGACGAGCAGTACTTC
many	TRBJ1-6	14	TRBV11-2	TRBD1	CASSMGQGNSPLHF	TGTGCCAGCAGCATGGGACAGGGGAATTCACCCCTCCACTTT
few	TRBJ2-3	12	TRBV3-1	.	CASSPRSGTQYF	TGTGCCAGCAGCCCCCGATCGGGTACGCAGTATTTT
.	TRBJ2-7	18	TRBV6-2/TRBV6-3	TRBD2	CASSYSGGGAKGSYEQYF	TGTGCCAGCAGTTACTCTGGCGGGGGGGCCAAGGGATCCTACGAGCAGTACTTC
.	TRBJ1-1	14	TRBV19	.	CASSMTRGSTEAFF	TGTGCCAGTAGTATGACGAGGGGGAGCACTGAAGCTTTCTTT
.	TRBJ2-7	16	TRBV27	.	CASSHSWGEKNYEQYF	TGTGCCAGCAGCCACTCTTGGGGAGAGAAAAATTACGAGCAGTACTTC
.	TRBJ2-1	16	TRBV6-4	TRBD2	CASSVLAGTVYNEQFF	TGTGCCAGCAGTGTGCTAGCGGGGACGGTTTACAATGAGCAGTTCTTC
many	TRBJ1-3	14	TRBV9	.	CASSPRDSGNTIYF	TGTGCCAGCAGCCCTCGGGACTCTGGAAACACCATATATTTT
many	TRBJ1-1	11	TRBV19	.	CASRTGQEAFF	TGTGCCAGTAGGACTGGCCAAGAAGCTTTCTTT
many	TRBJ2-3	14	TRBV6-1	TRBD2	CASMRSGGTDTQYF	TGTGCCAGCATGAGGAGCGGGGGCACAGATACGCAGTATTTT
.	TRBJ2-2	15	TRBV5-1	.	CASSLARADTGELFF	TGCGCCAGCAGCTTGGCGCGAGCGGACACCGGGGAGCTGTTTTTT
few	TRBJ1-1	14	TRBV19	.	CASTERPITTEAFF	TGTGCCAGTACCGAACGCCCAATCACCACTGAAGCTTTCTTT
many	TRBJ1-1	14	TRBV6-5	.	CASSYYSKGTEAFF	TGTGCCAGCAGTTACTACTCTAAGGGCACTGAAGCTTTCTTT
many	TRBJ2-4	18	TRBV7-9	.	CASSSTGPTNRAKNIQYF	TGTGCCAGCAGCTCTACGGGACCCACTAATCGGGCCAAAAACATTCAGTACTTC
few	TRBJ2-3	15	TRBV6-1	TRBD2	CASSPSGSSTDTQYF	TGTGCCAGCAGCCCTAGCGGGTCTAGCACAGATACGCAGTATTTT
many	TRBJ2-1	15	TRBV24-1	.	CATSDWSVSYNEQFF	TGTGCCACCAGTGATTGGTCCGTCTCCTACAATGAGCAGTTCTTC
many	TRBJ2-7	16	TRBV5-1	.	CASSLDSGQPSYEQYF	TGCGCCAGCAGCTTGGACTCGGGACAACCCTCCTACGAGCAGTACTTC
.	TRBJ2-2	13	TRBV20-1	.	CSARDKETGELFF	TGCAGTGCTAGAGATAAGGAGACCGGGGAGCTGTTTTTT
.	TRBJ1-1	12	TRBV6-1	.	CASRTAGTEAFF	TGTGCCAGCAGGACGGCCGGAACTGAAGCTTTCTTT
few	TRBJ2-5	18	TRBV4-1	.	CASSQDERRPLIQETQYF	TGCGCCAGCAGCCAAGATGAGCGGAGACCCCTGATCCAAGAGACCCAGTACTTC
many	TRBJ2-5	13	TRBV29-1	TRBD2	CSVRVGGRETQYF	TGCAGCGTTCGGGTGGGAGGGCGAGAGACCCAGTACTTC
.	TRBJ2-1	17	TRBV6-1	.	CASSQARTPYSYNEQFF	TGTGCCAGCAGCCAGGCCCGGACACCGTACTCCTACAATGAGCAGTTCTTC
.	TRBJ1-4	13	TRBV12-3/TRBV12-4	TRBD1	CASSLTGLEKLFF	TGTGCCAGCAGTTTGACAGGGCTTGAAAAACTGTTTTTT
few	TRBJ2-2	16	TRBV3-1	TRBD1	CASSDRQGEATGELFF	TGTGCCAGCAGCGACAGACAGGGGGAGGCTACCGGGGAGCTGTTTTTT
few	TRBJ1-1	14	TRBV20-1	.	CSAPPGASNTEAFF	TGCAGTGCTCCCCCGGGGGCGTCGAACACTGAAGCTTTCTTT
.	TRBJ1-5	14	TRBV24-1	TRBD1	CATSGQGARQPQHF	TGTGCCACCAGTGGGCAGGGGGCGCGTCAGCCCCAGCATTTT
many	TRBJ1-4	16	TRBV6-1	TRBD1	CASSELPGQHGEKLFF	TGTGCCAGCAGTGAATTACCGGGACAGCATGGAGAAAAACTGTTTTTT
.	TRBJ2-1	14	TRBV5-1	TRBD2	CASSNRDYYNEQFF	TGCGCCAGCAGCAACCGGGACTATTACAATGAGCAGTTCTTC
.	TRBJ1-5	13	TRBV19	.	CASSIGGNQPQHF	TGTGCCAGTAGTATTGGGGGAAATCAGCCCCAGCATTTT
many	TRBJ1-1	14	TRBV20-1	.	CSPGGGLGNTEAFF	TGCAGCCCCGGGGGGGGTCTAGGGAACACTGAAGCTTTCTTT
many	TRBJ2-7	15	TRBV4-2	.	CASSQGKAGTYEQYF	TGTGCCAGCAGCCAAGGGAAAGCCGGGACCTACGAGCAGTACTTC
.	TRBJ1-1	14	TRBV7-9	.	CASSSRGGNTEAFF	TGTGCCAGCAGCTCTAGAGGGGGGAACACTGAAGCTTTCTTT
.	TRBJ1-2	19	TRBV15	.	CATSRDLVSRGSGNYGYTF	TGTGCCACCAGCAGAGATCTTGTGAGTAGGGGCAGCGGCAACTATGGCTACACCTTC
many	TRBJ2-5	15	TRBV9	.	CASSAYQGTQETQYF	TGTGCCAGCAGCGCCTATCAGGGGACCCAAGAGACCCAGTACTTC
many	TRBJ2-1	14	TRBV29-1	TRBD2	CSVAREGRYNEQFF	TGCAGCGTTGCCCGGGAGGGCCGGTACAATGAGCAGTTCTTC
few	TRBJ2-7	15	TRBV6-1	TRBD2	CASTQGLAPSYEQYF	TGTGCCAGCACCCAAGGACTAGCGCCTTCCTACGAGCAGTACTTC
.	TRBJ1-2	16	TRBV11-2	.	CASSLVEGPTNYGYTF	TGTGCCAGCAGCTTAGTGGAGGGACCGACGAACTATGGCTACACCTTC
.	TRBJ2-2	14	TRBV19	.	CASNWQGDTGELFF	TGTGCCAGTAATTGGCAGGGAGACACCGGGGAGCTGTTTTTT
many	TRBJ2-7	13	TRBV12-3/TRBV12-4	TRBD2	CASSPTSGGEQYF	TGTGCCAGCAGCCCGACTAGCGGGGGCGAGCAGTACTTC
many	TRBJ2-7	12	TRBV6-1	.	CASSPTPYEQYF	TGTGCCAGCAGCCCGACCCCCTACGAGCAGTACTTC
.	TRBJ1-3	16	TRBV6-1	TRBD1	CASSNGGQGPGNAIYF	TGTGCCAGCAGTAATGGGGGACAGGGCCCTGGAAACGCCATATATTTT
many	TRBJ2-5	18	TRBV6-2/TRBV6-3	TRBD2	CASSPGEGLAGGQETQYF	TGTGCCAGCAGTCCGGGGGAGGGACTAGCGGGAGGCCAAGAGACCCAGTACTTC
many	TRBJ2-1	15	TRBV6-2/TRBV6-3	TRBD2	CASGSDRTSRNEQFF	TGTGCCAGCGGGAGCGACCGGACTAGCCGCAATGAGCAGTTCTTC
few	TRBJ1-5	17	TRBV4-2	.	CASSQDRGGSVLQPQHF	TGTGCCAGCAGCCAAGATCGGGGGGGATCAGTTCTCCAGCCCCAGCATTTT
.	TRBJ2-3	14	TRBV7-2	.	CASSLSRPAETQCF	TGTGCCAGCAGCTTATCCCGGCCAGCGGAAACGCAGTGTTTT
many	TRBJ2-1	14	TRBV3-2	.	CASSPLSSYNEQFF	TGTGCCAGCAGCCCTTTGAGCTCCTACAATGAGCAGTTCTTC
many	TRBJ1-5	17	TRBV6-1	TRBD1	CASSRGSPGGFGQPQHF	TGTGCCAGCAGTCGGGGCAGCCCAGGGGGGTTCGGTCAGCCCCAGCATTTT
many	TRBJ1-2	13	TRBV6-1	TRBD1	CASKLQGNYGYTF	TGTGCCAGCAAATTACAGGGGAACTATGGCTACACCTTC